This T cell receptor (beta chain) originates from a study of OX40 agonist ivuxolimab in advanced cancers. Study as a whole: Three patients showed partial responses: one hepatocellular carcinoma and two cutaneous melanoma cases. Study results and caveats: Among T cells, CD8+ cells averaged more expanded clones than CD4+ cells.

Blood draws occurred at baseline, cycle 4 day 1, and cycle 7 day 1. Method: immunoSEQ multiplex PCR; TCRdb's copy keeps in-frame clones and lacks some. The table shows around 57,000 clones, with just over 85% occurring only once. On this clone: As yet, its antigen is unknown.

The CDR3 loop spans 16 amino acids. CDR1 is LGHNA and CDR2 is YNFKEQ in the germline V gene. V shed 3 bases and J shed 4 bases, with 16 bases lying between them. This TCR derives from an adult with an advanced solid tumor such as melanoma, head and neck, liver or kidney cancer. V usage is TRBV4-2 and J usage is TRBJ2-1; D is unresolved. The sample here was CD4+ or CD8+ T cells sorted from blood, taken in a trial of the OX40 agonist ivuxolimab. The CDR3: CASSHVLEASYNEQFF. In DNA form, the CDR3 reads TGTGCCAGCAGCCACGTACTCGAGGCATCGTACAATGAGCAGTTCTTC.